Reported below is one T cell receptor beta chain. The antigen remains unidentified. The CD45RA-negative fraction was bead-selected with anti-CD45RO to obtain memory T cells. Magnetic beads coated with subset-specific antibodies isolated the T cell subsets. These data are taken from a study of relationships among human T cell subsets. Overall study results and limits: Substantial CDR3 sharing among Th1, Th2 and regulatory cells suggested stochastic fate choice.

The CDR3 covers 15 residues. The V gene lost 0 bases and the J gene lost 3 bases, with 15 bases spanning the gap. CDR1 and CDR2 from the germline V gene are DFQATT and SNEGSKA (reference sequence). TCR alpha and beta CDR3s were amplified from mRNA by semiquantitative ARM-PCR. ARM-PCR used tagged nested gene-specific primers, then communal superprimers for exponential amplification. TCRdb re-called the multiplex PCR reads with MiXCR, one entry per CDR3 protein. Of 7,500 to 9,500 distinct CDR3 sequences listed, roughly 55% are singletons. The sequencing input was memory T cells sorted from blood. The chain is built from TRBV20-1 and TRBJ2-7, with a weak D call TRBD2 (5 bases). The receptor's source is a man aged 35 to 55 in good health. CDR3 in amino acids: CSARDSSRGYYEQYF. As DNA, the CDR3 is TGCAGTGCTAGAGATAGTAGTAGAGGGTACTACGAGCAGTACTTC.